Listed here is a single T cell receptor beta chain. This clonotype appeared a few times. It has no known antigen specificity. Per-nucleotide qualities are absent, and no much larger clonotype sits a single base away. The library was prepared using RT-PCR. Instrument on record: NextSeq 550. TCRdb redid the processing of the public reads, applying fastp at Q25 and MiXCR, and retained in-frame beta chains. A single entry per CDR3 protein holds the most common genes and DNA from its merged rows. In all, the sample holds about 4,200 distinct CDR3 sequences, and approximately 16% of those were seen once. The leading ten clones occupy roughly 70% of the sample. The sample comes from a study of patients and donors after allogeneic stem cell transplantation (TCRdb year 2020). CDR1 is given as SGHTS and CDR2 as YDEGEE, both from the germline V gene. The CDR3 runs 15 amino acids, cysteine and phenylalanine included. The entry retains the CDR3 DNA only, 45 bases that are in frame from base 1. Deletion took 5 bases off V and 5 bases off J, with a span of 19 bases between the germline ends.

Sequencing was done on a sample of blood, either unsorted or a sorted T cell fraction (not recorded which). This clonotype was sampled from a human donor who was either an allogeneic HSCT recipient or a stem cell or donor lymphocyte infusion donor (not recorded which). It is not recorded whose cells these are; they may come from a transplant donor. The sequence is built from TRBV5-8 and TRBJ2-5; matching of 6 bases hints at TRBD1 as the D gene. The sequence in DNA is TGTGCCAGCAGGCAGCAAGACAGGCGACGGGAGACCCAGTACTTC. The encoded protein is CASRQQDRRRETQYF.